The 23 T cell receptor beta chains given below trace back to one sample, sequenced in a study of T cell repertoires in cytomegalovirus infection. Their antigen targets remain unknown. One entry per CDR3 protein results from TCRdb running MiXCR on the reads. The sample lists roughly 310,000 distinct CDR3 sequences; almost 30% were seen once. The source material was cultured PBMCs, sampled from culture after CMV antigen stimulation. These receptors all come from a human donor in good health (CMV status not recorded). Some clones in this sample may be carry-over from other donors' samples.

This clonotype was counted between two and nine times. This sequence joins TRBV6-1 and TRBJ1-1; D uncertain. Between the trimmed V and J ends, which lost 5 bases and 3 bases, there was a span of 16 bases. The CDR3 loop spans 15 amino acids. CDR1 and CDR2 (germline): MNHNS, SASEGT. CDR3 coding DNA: TGTGCCAGCAGTTTCTCGCCCACCTCGGACACTGAAGCTTTCTTT. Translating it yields CASSFSPTSDTEAFF.

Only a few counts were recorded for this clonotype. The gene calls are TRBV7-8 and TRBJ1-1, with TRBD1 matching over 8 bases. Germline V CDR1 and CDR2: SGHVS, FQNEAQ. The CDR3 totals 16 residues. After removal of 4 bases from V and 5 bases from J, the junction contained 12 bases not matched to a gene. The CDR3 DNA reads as TGTGCCAGCAGCTCCCTCACTCAGGGGGCGAGGACTGAAGCTTTCTTT. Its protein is CASSSLTQGARTEAFF.

This CDR3 reads CASRRGTNTGELFF. The CDR3, as DNA: TGTGCCAGTAGGAGAGGGACGAACACCGGGGAGCTGTTTTTT. The chain employs TRBV19 and TRBJ2-2; tentatively, D is TRBD2 (5 bases). The CDR3 loop spans 14 amino acids. Germline V gives CDR1 LNHDA, CDR2 SQIVND (reference sequence). V was trimmed by 6 bases and J by 0 bases, leaving 8 bases between them.

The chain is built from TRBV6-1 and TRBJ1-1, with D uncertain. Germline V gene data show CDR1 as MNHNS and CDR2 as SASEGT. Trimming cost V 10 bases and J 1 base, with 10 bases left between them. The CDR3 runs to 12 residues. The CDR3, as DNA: TGTGCCACCGTTCGTGGGAACACTGAAGCTTTCTTT. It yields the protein CATVRGNTEAFF.

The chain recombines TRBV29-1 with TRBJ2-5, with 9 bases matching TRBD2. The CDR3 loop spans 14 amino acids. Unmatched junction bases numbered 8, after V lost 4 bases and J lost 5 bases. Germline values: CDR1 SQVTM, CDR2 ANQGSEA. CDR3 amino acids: CSVGETRGGETQYF. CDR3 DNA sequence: TGCAGCGTTGGGGAGACGCGGGGGGGGGAGACCCAGTACTTC.

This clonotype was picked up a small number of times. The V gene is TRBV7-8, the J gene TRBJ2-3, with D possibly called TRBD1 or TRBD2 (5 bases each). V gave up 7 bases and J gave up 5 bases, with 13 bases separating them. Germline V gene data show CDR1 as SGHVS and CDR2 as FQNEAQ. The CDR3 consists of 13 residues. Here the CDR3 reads CASTPGGRDTQYF. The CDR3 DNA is TGTGCCAGCACCCCTGGGGGTCGAGATACGCAGTATTTT.

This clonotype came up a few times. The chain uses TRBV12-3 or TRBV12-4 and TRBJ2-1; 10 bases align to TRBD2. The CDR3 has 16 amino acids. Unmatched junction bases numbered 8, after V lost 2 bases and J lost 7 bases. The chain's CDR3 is CASSLLLAGAKNEQFF. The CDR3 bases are TGTGCCAGCAGTTTACTCCTAGCGGGAGCCAAGAATGAGCAGTTCTTC.

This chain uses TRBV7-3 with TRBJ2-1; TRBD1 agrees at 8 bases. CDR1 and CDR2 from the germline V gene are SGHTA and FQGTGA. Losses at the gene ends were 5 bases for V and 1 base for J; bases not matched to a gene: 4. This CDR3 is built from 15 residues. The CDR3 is CASSGQGASYNEQFF. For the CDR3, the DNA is TGTGCCAGCAGCGGGCAGGGGGCGTCCTACAATGAGCAGTTCTTC. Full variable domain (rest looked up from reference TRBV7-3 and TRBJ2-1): GAGVSQTPSNKVTEKGKYVELRCDPISGHTALYWYRQSLGQGPEFLIYFQGTGAADDSGLPNDRFFAVRPEGSVSTLKIQRTERGDSAVYLCASSGQGASYNEQFFGPGTRLTVL.

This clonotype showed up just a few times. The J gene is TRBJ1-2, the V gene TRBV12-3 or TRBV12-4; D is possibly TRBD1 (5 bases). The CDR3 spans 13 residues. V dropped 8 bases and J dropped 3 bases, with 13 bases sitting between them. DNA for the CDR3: TGTGCCAGCTCAGAACTGGGGGACTATGGCTACACCTTC. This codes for CASSELGDYGYTF.

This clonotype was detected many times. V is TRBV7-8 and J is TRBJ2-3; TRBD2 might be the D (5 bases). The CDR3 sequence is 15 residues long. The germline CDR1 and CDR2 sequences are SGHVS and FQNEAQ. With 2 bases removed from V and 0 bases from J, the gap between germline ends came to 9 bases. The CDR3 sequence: CASSLRRGSTDTQYF. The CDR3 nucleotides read TGTGCCAGCAGCTTAAGGCGCGGGAGCACAGATACGCAGTATTTT.

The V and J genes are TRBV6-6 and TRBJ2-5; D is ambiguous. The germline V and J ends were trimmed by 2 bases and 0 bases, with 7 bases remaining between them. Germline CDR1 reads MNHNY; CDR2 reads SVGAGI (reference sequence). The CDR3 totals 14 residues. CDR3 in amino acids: CASSYDRDQETQYF. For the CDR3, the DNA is TGTGCCAGCAGTTACGACCGCGACCAAGAGACCCAGTACTTC.

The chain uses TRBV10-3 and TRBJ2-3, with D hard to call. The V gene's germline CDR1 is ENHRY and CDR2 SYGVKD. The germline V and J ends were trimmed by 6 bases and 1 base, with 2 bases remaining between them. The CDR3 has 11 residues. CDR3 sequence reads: CAIRGTDTQYF. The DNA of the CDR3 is TGTGCCATCAGGGGCACAGATACGCAGTATTTT.

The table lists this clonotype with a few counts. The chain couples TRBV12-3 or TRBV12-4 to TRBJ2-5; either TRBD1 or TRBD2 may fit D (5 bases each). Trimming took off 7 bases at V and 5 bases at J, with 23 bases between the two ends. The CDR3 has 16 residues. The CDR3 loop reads CASTLGTAHPWETQYF. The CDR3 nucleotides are TGTGCCAGCACCTTGGGGACGGCTCACCCGTGGGAGACCCAGTACTTC.

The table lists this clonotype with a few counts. The CDR3 DNA reads TGTGCCAGCAGCCAAGATGGTGCATTCACTGAAGCTTTCTTT. Its protein is CASSQDGAFTEAFF. V is TRBV4-2 and J is TRBJ1-1; D not resolved. CDR1 is LGHNA and CDR2 is YNFKEQ in the germline V gene. V lost 0 bases to trimming and J lost 4 bases, with 9 bases between them. The CDR3 contains 14 residues.

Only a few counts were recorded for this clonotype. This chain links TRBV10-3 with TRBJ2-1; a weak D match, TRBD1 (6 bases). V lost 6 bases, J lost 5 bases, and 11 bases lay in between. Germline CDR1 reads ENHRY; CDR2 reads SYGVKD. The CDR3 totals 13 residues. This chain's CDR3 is CAISRDTNNEQFF. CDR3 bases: TGTGCCATCAGCCGGGACACCAACAATGAGCAGTTCTTC.

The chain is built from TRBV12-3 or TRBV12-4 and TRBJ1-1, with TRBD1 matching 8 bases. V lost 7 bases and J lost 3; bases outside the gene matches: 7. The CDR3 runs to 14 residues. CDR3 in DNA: TGTGCCAGCACCGAAAGACAGGGGTACACTGAAGCTTTCTTT. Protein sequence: CASTERQGYTEAFF.

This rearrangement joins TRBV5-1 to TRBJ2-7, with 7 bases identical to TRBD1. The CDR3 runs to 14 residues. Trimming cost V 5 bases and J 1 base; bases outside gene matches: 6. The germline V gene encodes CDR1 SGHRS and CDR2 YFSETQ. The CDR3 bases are TGCGCCAGCAGTACAGGGGATGGTTCCTACGAGCAGTACTTC. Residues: CASSTGDGSYEQYF. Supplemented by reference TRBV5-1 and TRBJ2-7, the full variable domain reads KAGVTQTPRYLIKTRGQQVTLSCSPISGHRSVSWYQQTPGQGLQFLFEYFSETQRNKGNFPGRFSGRQFSNSRSEMNVSTLELGDSALYLCASSTGDGSYEQYFGPGTRLTVT.

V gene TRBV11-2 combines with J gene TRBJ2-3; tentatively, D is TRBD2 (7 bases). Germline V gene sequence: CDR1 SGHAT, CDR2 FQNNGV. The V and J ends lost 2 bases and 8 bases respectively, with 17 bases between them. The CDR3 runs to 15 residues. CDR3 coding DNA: TGTGCCAGCAGCTTAAGGGGGGGCCTTCGCGGTACGCAGTATTTT. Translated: CASSLRGGLRGTQYF.

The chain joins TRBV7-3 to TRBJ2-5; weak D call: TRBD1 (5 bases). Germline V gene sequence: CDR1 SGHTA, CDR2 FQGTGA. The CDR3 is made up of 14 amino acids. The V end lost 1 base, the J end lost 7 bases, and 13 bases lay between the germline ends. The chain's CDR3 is CASSLMAAQGTQYF. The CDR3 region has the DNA TGTGCCAGCAGCTTAATGGCCGCTCAGGGGACCCAGTACTTC.

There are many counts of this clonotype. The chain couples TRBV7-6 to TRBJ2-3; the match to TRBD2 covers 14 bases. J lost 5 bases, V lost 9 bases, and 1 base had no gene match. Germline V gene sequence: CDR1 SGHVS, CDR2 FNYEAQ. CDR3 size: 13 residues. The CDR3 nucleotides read TGTGCCAGTGGACTAGCGGGAGGAGATACGCAGTATTTT. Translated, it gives CASGLAGGDTQYF.

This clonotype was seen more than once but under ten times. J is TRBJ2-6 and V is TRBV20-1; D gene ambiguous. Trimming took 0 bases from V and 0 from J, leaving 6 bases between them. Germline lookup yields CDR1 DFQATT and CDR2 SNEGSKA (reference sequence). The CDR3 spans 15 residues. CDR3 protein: CSARDRSSGANVLTF. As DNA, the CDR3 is TGCAGTGCTAGAGATCGGAGCTCTGGGGCCAACGTCCTGACTTTC.

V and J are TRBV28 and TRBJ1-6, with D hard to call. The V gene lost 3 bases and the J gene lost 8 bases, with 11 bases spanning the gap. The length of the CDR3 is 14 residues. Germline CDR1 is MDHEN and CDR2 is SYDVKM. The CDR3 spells CASSFTDRDSPLHF. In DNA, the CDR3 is TGTGCCAGCAGTTTCACTGATCGGGATTCACCCCTCCACTTT.

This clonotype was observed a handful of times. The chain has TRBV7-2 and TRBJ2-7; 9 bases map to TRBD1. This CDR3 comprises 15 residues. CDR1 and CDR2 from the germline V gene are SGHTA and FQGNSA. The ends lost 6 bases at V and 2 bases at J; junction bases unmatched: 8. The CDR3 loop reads CASSFVDRGPYEQYF. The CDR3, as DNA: TGTGCCAGCAGTTTTGTGGACAGGGGACCCTACGAGCAGTACTTC.